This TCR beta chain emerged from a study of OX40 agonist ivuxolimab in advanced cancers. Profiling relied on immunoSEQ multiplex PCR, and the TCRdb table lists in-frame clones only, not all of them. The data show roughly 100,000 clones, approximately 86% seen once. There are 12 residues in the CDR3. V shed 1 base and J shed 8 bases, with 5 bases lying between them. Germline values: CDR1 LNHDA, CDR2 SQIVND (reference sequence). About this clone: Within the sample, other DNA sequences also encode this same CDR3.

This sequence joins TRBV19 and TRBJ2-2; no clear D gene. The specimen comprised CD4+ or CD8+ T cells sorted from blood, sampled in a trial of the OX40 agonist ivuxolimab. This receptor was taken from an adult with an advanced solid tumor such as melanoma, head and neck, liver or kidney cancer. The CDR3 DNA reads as TGTGCCAGTAGTATAGGCGGTGGGGAGCTGTTTTTT. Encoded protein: CASSIGGGELFF.